The text below deals with one T cell receptor beta chain. The data were obtained in a study of blood T cell repertoires in COVID-19. The wider study: Samples representing acute and convalescent COVID-19 were sourced from the United States, Italy and Spain.

V lost 5 bases and J lost 1, with 11 bases in between. Germline V gives CDR1 SEHNR, CDR2 FQNEAQ (reference sequence). This CDR3 comprises 14 residues. The data were produced by immunoSEQ multiplex PCR, yet TCRdb's version contains in-frame clones alone and is incomplete. The sample lists 400,000 to 450,000 clones; 85% to 90% were seen once. The V call is TRBV7-9, the J call TRBJ1-1; tentative D call: TRBD1 (5 bases). This sequence was found in a man younger than 45 who had recovered from COVID-19. Sequenced input: PBMCs or T cells enriched from blood (not recorded which). CDR3 residues: CASSTYGANTEAFF. The DNA of the CDR3 is TGTGCCAGCAGCACTTATGGGGCGAACACTGAAGCTTTCTTT.